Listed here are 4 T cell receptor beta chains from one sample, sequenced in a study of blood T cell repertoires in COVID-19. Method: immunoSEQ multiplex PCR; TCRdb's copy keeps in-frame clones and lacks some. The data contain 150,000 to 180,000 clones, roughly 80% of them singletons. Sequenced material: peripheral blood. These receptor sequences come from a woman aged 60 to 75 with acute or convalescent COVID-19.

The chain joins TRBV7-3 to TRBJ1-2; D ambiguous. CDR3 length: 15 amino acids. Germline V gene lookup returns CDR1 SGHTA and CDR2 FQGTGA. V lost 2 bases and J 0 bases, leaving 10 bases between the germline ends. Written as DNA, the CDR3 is TGTGCCAGCAGCTTAGGCCCCCCACCTAACTATGGCTACACCTTC. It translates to CASSLGPPPNYGYTF.

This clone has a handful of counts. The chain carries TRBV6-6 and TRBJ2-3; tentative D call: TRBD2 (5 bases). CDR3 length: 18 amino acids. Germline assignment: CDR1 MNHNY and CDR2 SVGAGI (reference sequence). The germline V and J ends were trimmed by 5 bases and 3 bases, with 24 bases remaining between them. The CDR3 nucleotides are TGTGCCAGCAGTCATCCGAGGGCGGCAACACAAGTGACAGATACGCAGTATTTT. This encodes CASSHPRAATQVTDTQYF.

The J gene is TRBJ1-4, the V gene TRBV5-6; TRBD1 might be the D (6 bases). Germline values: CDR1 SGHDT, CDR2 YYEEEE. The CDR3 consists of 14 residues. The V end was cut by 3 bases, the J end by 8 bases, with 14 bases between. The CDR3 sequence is CASSSLGDMEKLFF. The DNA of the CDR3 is TGTGCCAGCAGCTCCCTGGGGGACATGGAAAAACTGTTTTTT.

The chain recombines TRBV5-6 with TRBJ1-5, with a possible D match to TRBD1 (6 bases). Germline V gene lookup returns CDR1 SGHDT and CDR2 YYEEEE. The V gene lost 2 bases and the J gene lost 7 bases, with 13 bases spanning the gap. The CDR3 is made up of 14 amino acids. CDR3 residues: CASSFGRGGQPQHF. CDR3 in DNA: TGTGCCAGCAGCTTCGGACGAGGGGGACAGCCCCAGCATTTT.